Listed below are T cell receptor beta chains from one sample, sequenced in a study of regulatory T cells in long-lasting Graves disease. A single record per CDR3 protein comes from TCRdb applying MiXCR to the multiplex PCR reads. The table has around 450,000 distinct CDR3 sequences, 15% to 20% seen once. The same data also contributed to another study, on T cells in Graves' hyperthyroidism and ophthalmopathy.

The sample consisted of peripheral blood mononuclear cells (PBMCs), taken at new diagnosis, from a patient treated with antithyroid drugs. The receptors come from a man in his forties or fifties with Graves disease. Each CDR3 is given with its conserved first and last residue. A D gene is named only where the DNA matches it firmly. Clone size is shown for a subset of rows, as once, few, many or a class of expanded clone.

abundance	d_gene	v_gene	j_gene	CDR3nt	CDR3aa
many	NA	TRBV5-4	TRBJ2-7	TGTGCCAGCAAGAGCCAAGCTGTTGGCGAGCAGTACTTC	CASKSQAVGEQYF
NA	TRBD1	TRBV6-9	TRBJ2-3	TGTGCCAGCAGTTACGGGTCCGGGACAGGGATCACAGATACGCAGTATTTT	CASSYGSGTGITDTQYF
many	NA	TRBV15	TRBJ1-2	TGTGCCACCAGCAGGCTCGGACGGAGTCTCGGTGATGGCTACACCTTC	CATSRLGRSLGDGYTF
many	TRBD2	TRBV11-1	TRBJ2-3	TGTGCCAGCAGCTTACTAGCGGGAGGGCCAACAGGAGATACGCAGTATTTT	CASSLLAGGPTGDTQYF
many	NA	TRBV10-3	TRBJ1-5	TGTGCCATCAGTGAGGGGGGAGGTGGTCATCAGCCCCAGCATTTT	CAISEGGGGHQPQHF
few	TRBD1	TRBV9	TRBJ1-1	TGTGCCAGCAGCGGGACAGGGACAACCACTGAAGCTTTCTTT	CASSGTGTTTEAFF
NA	NA	TRBV18	TRBJ1-4	TGTGCCAGCTCCAGTAGGGACGGGACTAATGAAAAACTGTTTTTT	CASSSRDGTNEKLFF
many	TRBD1	TRBV5-1	TRBJ2-7	TGCGCCAGCAGCTTGGGACCCGGGACAGGGGTCCACGAGCAGTACTTC	CASSLGPGTGVHEQYF
few	NA	TRBV12-3/TRBV12-4	TRBJ2-5	TGTGCCAGCGGTTTGCAAGAGACCCAGTACTTC	CASGLQETQYF
NA	NA	TRBV6-2/TRBV6-3	TRBJ2-6	TGTGCCAGCAGTAAAGGGGGCTCTGGGGCCAACGTCCTGACTTTC	CASSKGGSGANVLTF
few	TRBD1	TRBV29-1	TRBJ2-7	TGCAGCGTTTCCGGGACAGGCACCTACGAGCAGTACTTC	CSVSGTGTYEQYF
few	NA	TRBV30	TRBJ1-2	TGTGCCTGGAGTGTACAGCTTAACTATGGCTACACCTTC	CAWSVQLNYGYTF
many	NA	TRBV5-1	TRBJ2-3	TGTGCCAGCAGCGCGGGAAGCACAGATACGCAGTATTTT	CASSAGSTDTQYF
NA	NA	TRBV20-1	TRBJ2-1	TGCAGTGCTATAAACGTACTCGCCAGCTCCTACAATGAGCAGTTCTTC	CSAINVLASSYNEQFF
many	NA	TRBV28	TRBJ1-5	TGTGCCAGCAGTTTAGGGGGGGGCAGGGTGCGGCCCCAGCATTTT	CASSLGGGRVRPQHF
few	NA	TRBV19	TRBJ2-5	TGTGCCAGTAGTATCCGGGGCGTCGGGACCCAGTACTTC	CASSIRGVGTQYF
few	TRBD2	TRBV20-1	TRBJ2-2	TGCAGTGCTAGAGACCCGCCCGGACTAGCGGGAGTAGTGGCCGGGGAGCTGTTTTTT	CSARDPPGLAGVVAGELFF
once	NA	TRBV6-9	TRBJ2-5	TGTGCCAGCAGTTACGATCAAGAGACCCAGTACTTC	CASSYDQETQYF